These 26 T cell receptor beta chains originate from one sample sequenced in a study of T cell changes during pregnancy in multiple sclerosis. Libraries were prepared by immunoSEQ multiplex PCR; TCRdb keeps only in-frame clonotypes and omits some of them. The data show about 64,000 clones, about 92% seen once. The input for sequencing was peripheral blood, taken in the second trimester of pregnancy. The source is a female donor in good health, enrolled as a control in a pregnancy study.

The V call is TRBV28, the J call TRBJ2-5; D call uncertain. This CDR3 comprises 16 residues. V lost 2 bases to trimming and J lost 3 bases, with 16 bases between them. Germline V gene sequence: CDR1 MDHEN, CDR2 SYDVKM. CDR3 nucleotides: TGTGCCAGCAGTTTAAGCCTCGTGGGCCTGAAAGAGACCCAGTACTTC. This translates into CASSLSLVGLKETQYF. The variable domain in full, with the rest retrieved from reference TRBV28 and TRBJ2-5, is DVKVTQSSRYLVKRTGEKVFLECVQDMDHENMFWYRQDPGLGLRLIYFSYDVKMKEKGDIPEGYSVSREKKERFSLILESASTNQTSMYLCASSLSLVGLKETQYFGPGTRLLVL.

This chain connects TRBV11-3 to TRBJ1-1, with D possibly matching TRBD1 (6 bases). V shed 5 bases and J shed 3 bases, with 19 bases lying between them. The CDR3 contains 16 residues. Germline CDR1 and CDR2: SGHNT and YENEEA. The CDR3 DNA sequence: TGTGCCAGCAGCCCAGGGGCAGGGGCCGGACACACTGAAGCTTTCTTT. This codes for CASSPGAGAGHTEAFF. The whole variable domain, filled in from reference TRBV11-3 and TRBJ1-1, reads EAGVVQSPRYKIIEKKQPVAFWCNPISGHNTLYWYLQNLGQGPELLIRYENEEAVDDSQLPKDRFSAERLKGVDSTLKIQPAELGDSAVYLCASSPGAGAGHTEAFFGQGTRLTVV.

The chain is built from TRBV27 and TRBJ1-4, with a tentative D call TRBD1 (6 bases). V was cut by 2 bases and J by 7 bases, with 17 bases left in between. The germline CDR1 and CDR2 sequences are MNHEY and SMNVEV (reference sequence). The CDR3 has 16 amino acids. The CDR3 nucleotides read TGTGCCAGCAGTTTAAGGGGGGGCGCATTAAGTGAAAAACTGTTTTTT. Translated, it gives CASSLRGGALSEKLFF.

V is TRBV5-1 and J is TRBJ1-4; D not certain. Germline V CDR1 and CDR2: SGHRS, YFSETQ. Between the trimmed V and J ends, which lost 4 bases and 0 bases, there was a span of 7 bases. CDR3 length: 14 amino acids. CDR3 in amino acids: CASSPSSTNEKLFF. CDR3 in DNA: TGCGCCAGCAGCCCGTCCTCAACTAATGAAAAACTGTTTTTT.

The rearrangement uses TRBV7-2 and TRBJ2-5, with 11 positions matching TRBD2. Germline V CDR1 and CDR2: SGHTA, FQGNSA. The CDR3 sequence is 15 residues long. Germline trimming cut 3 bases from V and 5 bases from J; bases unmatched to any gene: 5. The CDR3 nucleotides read TGTGCCAGCAGCTTTTTGGCTAGCGGGGGGGAGACCCAGTACTTC. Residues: CASSFLASGGETQYF.

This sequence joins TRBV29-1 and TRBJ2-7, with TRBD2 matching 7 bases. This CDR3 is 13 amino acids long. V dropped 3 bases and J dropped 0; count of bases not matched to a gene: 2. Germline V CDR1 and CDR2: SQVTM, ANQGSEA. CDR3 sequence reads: CSVDSGGSYEQYF. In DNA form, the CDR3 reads TGCAGCGTTGACTCGGGGGGCTCCTACGAGCAGTACTTC.

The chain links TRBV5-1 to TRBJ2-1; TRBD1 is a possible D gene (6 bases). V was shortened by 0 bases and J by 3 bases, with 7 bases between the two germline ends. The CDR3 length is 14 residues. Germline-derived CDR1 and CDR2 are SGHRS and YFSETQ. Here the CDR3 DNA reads TGCGCCAGCAGCTTGGGGGGGCTCTACAATGAGCAGTTCTTC. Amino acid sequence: CASSLGGLYNEQFF.

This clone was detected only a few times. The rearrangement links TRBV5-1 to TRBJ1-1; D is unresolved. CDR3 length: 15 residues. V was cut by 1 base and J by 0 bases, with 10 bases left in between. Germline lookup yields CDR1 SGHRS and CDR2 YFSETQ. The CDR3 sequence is CASSLSTVMNTEAFF. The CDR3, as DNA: TGCGCCAGCAGCTTGTCCACAGTCATGAACACTGAAGCTTTCTTT. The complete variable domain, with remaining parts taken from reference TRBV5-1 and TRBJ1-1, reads KAGVTQTPRYLIKTRGQQVTLSCSPISGHRSVSWYQQTPGQGLQFLFEYFSETQRNKGNFPGRFSGRQFSNSRSEMNVSTLELGDSALYLCASSLSTVMNTEAFFGQGTRLTVV.

CDR3 sequence reads: CASSGGQVSNQPQHF. The CDR3 DNA follows: TGTGCCAGCAGTGGGGGACAGGTTAGCAATCAGCCCCAGCATTTT. The chain recombines TRBV28 with TRBJ1-5; 8 bases line up with TRBD1. The CDR3 runs 15 residues. Germline loops: CDR1 MDHEN, CDR2 SYDVKM. The trim removed 5 bases at V and 0 bases at J, leaving 3 bases unmatched.

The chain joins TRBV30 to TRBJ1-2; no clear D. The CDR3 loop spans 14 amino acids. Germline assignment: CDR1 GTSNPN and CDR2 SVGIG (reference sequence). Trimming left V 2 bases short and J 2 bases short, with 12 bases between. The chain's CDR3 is CAWSYQSPNYGYTF. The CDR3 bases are TGTGCCTGGAGTTATCAAAGCCCAAACTATGGCTACACCTTC.

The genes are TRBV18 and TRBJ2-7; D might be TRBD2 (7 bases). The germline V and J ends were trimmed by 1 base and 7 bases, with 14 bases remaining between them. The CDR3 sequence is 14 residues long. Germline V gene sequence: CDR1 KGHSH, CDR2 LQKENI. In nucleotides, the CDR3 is TGTGCCAGCTCACCACGCGGGGGCCAGGGTGAGCAGTACTTC. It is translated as CASSPRGGQGEQYF.

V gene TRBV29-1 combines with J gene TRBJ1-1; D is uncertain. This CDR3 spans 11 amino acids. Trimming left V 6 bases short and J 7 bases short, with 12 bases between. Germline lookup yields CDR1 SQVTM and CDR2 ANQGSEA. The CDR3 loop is CSVSPASEAFF. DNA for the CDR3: TGCAGCGTCAGTCCTGCCAGTGAAGCTTTCTTT.

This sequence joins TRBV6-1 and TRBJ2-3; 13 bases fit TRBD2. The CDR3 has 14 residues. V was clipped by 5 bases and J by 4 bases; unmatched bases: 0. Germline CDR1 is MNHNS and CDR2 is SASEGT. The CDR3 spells CASSTSGRADTQYF. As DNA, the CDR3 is TGTGCCAGCAGTACTAGCGGGAGGGCAGATACGCAGTATTTT.

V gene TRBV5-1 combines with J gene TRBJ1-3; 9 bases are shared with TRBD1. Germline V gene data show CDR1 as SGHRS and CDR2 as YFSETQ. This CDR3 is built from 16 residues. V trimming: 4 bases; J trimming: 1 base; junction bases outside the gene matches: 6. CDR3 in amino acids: CASSARDRESGNTIYF. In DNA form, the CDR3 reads TGCGCCAGCAGCGCGAGGGACAGGGAGTCTGGAAACACCATATATTTT.

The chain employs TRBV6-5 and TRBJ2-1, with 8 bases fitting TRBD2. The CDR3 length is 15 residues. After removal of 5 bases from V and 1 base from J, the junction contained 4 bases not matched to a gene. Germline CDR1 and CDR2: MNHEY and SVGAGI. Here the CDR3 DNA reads TGTGCCAGCAGTCCGGGGGGGCCGTCCTACAATGAGCAGTTCTTC. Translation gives CASSPGGPSYNEQFF.

The CDR3 DNA reads TGTGCCAGCAAGTTTTACAGGGTGAACACCGGGGAGCTGTTTTTT. Its translation: CASKFYRVNTGELFF. The chain has TRBV6-5 and TRBJ2-2, with D tentatively TRBD1 (6 bases). Per germline, CDR1 MNHEY and CDR2 SVGAGI. The CDR3 has 15 amino acids. Trimming took off 7 bases at V and 1 base at J, with 13 bases between the two ends.

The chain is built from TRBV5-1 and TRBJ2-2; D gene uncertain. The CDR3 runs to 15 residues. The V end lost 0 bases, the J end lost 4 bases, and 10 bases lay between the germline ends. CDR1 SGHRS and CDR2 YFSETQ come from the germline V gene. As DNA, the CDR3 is TGCGCCAGCAGCTTGGGGCTAGAGAGCACCGGGGAGCTGTTTTTT. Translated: CASSLGLESTGELFF.

The CDR3: CASTPRVGGGRNTQYF. The CDR3 DNA reads as TGTGCCAGCACCCCCAGGGTGGGGGGGGGCCGGAATACGCAGTATTTT. The chain couples TRBV9 to TRBJ2-3, with a weak D call TRBD2 (7 bases). Trimming cost V 6 bases and J 7 bases, with 24 bases left between them. There are 16 residues in the CDR3. Germline V gives CDR1 SGDLS, CDR2 YYNGEE. The variable domain in full, completed from reference TRBV9 and TRBJ2-3, reads DSGVTQTPKHLITATGQRVTLRCSPRSGDLSVYWYQQSLDQGLQFLIQYYNGEERAKGNILERFSAQQFPDLHSELNLSSLELGDSALYFCASTPRVGGGRNTQYFGPGTRLTVL.

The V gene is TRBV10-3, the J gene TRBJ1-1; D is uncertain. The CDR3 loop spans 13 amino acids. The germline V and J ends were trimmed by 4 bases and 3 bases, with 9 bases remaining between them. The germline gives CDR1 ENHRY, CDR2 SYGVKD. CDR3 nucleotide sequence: TGTGCCATCAGTGTAGGGCGGGACACTGAAGCTTTCTTT. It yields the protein CAISVGRDTEAFF.

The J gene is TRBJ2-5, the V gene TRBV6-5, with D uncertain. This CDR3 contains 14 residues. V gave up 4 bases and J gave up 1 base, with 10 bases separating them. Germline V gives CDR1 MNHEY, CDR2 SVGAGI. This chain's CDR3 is CASSSRYLQETQYF. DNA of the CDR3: TGTGCCAGCAGTTCGAGGTACCTCCAAGAGACCCAGTACTTC.

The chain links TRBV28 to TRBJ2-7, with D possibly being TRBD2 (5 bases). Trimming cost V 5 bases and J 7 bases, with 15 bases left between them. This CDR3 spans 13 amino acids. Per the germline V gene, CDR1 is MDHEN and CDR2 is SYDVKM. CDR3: CASSLEVLREQYF. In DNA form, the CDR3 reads TGTGCCAGCAGTCTGGAGGTGCTACGGGAGCAGTACTTC.

Here the CDR3 reads CASRASSFPPYEQYF. CDR3 nucleotide sequence: TGTGCCAGCCGCGCCAGTAGCTTTCCTCCCTACGAGCAGTACTTC. The chain recombines TRBV7-9 with TRBJ2-7; D gene ambiguous. Between the trimmed V and J ends, which lost 8 bases and 2 bases, there was a span of 19 bases. CDR3 length: 15 residues. The germline CDR1 and CDR2 sequences are SEHNR and FQNEAQ (reference sequence). Full variable domain (remainder filled in from reference TRBV7-9 and TRBJ2-7): DTGVSQNPRHKITKRGQNVTFRCDPISEHNRLYWYRQTLGQGPEFLTYFQNEAQLEKSRLLSDRFSAERPKGSFSTLEIQRTEQGDSAMYLCASRASSFPPYEQYFGPGTRLTVT.

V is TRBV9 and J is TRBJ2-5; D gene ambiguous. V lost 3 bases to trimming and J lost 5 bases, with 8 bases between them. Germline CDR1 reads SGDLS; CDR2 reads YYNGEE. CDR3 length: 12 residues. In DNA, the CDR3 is TGTGCCAGCAGCGCGGGTTGGGAGACCCAGTACTTC. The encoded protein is CASSAGWETQYF.

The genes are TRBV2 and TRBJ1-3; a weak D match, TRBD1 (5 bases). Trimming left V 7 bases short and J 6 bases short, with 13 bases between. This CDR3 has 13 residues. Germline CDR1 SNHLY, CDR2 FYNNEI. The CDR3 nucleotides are TGTGCCAGCATAAAGGACATTGCAAACACCATATATTTT. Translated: CASIKDIANTIYF.

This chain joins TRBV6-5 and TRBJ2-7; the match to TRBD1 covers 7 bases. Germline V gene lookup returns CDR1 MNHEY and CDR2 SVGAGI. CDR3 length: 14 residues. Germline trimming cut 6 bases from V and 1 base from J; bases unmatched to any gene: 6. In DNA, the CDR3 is TGTGCCAGCAGACTACAGGGGTCTTCCTACGAGCAGTACTTC. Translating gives CASRLQGSSYEQYF.

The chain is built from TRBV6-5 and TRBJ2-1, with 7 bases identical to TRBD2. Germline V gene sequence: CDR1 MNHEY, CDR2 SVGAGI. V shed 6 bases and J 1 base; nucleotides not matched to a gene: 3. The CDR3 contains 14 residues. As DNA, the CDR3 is TGTGCCAGCAGCCTAGCGGTGTCCTACAATGAGCAGTTCTTC. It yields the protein CASSLAVSYNEQFF.